These T cell receptor beta chains were read from a single sample in a study of OX40 agonist ivuxolimab in advanced cancers. The method was immunoSEQ multiplex PCR; TCRdb's version includes in-frame clones alone and lacks a portion of them. The sample carries tens of thousands of clones, approximately 84% recorded once. The sequences come from CD4+ or CD8+ T cells sorted from blood, collected in a trial of the OX40 agonist ivuxolimab. These receptors all come from an adult with an advanced solid tumor such as melanoma, head and neck, liver or kidney cancer. The CDR3 runs from the conserved cysteine through the conserved F or W. A D gene is named only where the DNA matches it firmly. Expanded clones are given a class, and other clones once, few, many or no size at all.

d_call j_call v_call clone_size cdr3_length cdr3_nt cdr3_aa
TRBD1 TRBJ1-5 TRBV6-1 NA 15 TGTGCCAGCAGGCTGACAGGGGGGGCAAATCAGCCCCAGCATTTT CASRLTGGANQPQHF
NA TRBJ1-1 TRBV5-1 NA 13 TGCGCCAGCAGCTTGGACAGACACACTGAAGCTTTCTTT CASSLDRHTEAFF
NA TRBJ2-6 TRBV23-1 NA 18 TGCGCCAGCAAGGGGGGGCCTTTTATAATCTCTGGGGCCAACGTCCTGACTTTC CASKGGPFIISGANVLTF
NA TRBJ1-1 TRBV7-9 NA 16 TGTGCCAGCAGCGGACCGATTGCCACTTCAAGGACTGAAGCTTTCTTT CASSGPIATSRTEAFF
NA TRBJ1-2 TRBV7-9 once 15 TGTGCCAGCAGCCGGCGGAGGGACGCTAACTATGGCTACACCTTC CASSRRRDANYGYTF
TRBD2 TRBJ2-7 TRBV19 few 15 TGTGCCAGTAGTAAGACCGCGGGAGGGACACAAGAGCAGTACTTC CASSKTAGGTQEQYF
NA TRBJ2-7 TRBV15 NA 15 TGTGCCACCAGCAGAGATAAGGACTCCATCTACGAGCAGTACTTC CATSRDKDSIYEQYF
NA TRBJ2-7 TRBV5-6 once 14 TGTGCCAGCAGCTTGTGGGGCAGGGTAGACGAGCAGTACTTC CASSLWGRVDEQYF
NA TRBJ2-1 TRBV5-1 NA 15 TGCGCCAGCAGCGCAGGGCTATCGGGCTACAATGAGCAGTTCTTC CASSAGLSGYNEQFF
NA TRBJ1-5 TRBV27 few 12 TGTGCCAGCAGTACAAGCAATCAGCCCCAGCATTTT CASSTSNQPQHF
NA TRBJ2-3 TRBV30 NA 16 TGTGCCTGGACTCCCCCAGGGAGGTGGGACACAGATACGCAGTATTTT CAWTPPGRWDTDTQYF
NA TRBJ1-1 TRBV5-4 NA 15 TGTGCCAGCAGCGAGACTCTGGGTCCGAACACTGAAGCTTTCTTT CASSETLGPNTEAFF
TRBD2 TRBJ2-5 TRBV10-3 NA 14 TGTGCCATCAGTGACCTAGCGGGAGGGGAGACCCAGTACTTC CAISDLAGGETQYF
NA TRBJ1-2 TRBV30 few 13 TGTGCCTGGGTGGGAGGGTTTAACTATGGCTACACCTTC CAWVGGFNYGYTF
NA TRBJ2-2 TRBV5-1 once 14 TGCGCCAGCAGCTTGTCGGACCACACCGGGGAGCTGTTTTTT CASSLSDHTGELFF
NA TRBJ2-7 TRBV1 NA 17 TGCACCAGCAGCCCCCCCCTCAGACTAGCGGGAGGGAGGGAGCAGTACTTC CTSSPPLRLAGGREQYF